The clone carrying this TCR beta chain appeared once. Its target is not known. The entry originates in a study of cytomegalovirus exposure and HLA in healthy donors. Overall study findings and caveats: It is likely that the observed cluster of highly shared sequence variants was a sequencing artifact.

CDR3 length equals 14 residues. The V gene end was trimmed by 4 bases and the J gene end by 4 bases; junction bases not matched to a gene: 5. From germline, CDR1 is MNHEY and CDR2 SVGAGI. The PCR used 60 Vbeta and 13 Jbeta primers. Libraries were prepared by immunoSEQ multiplex PCR; TCRdb keeps only in-frame clonotypes and omits some of them. The table records about 110,000 clones, around 80% of them present only once. The sample was PBMCs. This TCR was recovered from a woman aged 40 to 55 in good health and CMV-seronegative. The chain links TRBV6-5 to TRBJ2-7; 9 nucleotides match TRBD1. CDR3 DNA sequence: TGTGCCAGCAGTTGGGGGACAGGGCAGTACGAGCAGTACTTC. Translated, it gives CASSWGTGQYEQYF.